This TCR beta chain was recovered during a study of chemoradiotherapy in HPV16-positive cancers. General study findings and limits: During treatment, candidate HPV-specific clones and E7-related motifs expanded in tumor. For HPV16-positive patients, expanding HPV-responsive T cells associated with longer recurrence-free survival. The functional HPV-specific definition rests on just a couple of HPV16-positive patients.

This clone was seen once. What it recognizes is unknown. Some clones are missing from TCRdb's copy, which holds only in-frame ones; the method was immunoSEQ multiplex PCR. Of approximately 13,000 clones detected, around 82% appear once; the ten largest clones hold more than 4.5%. Germline loops: CDR1 SGHVS, CDR2 FQNEAQ. Trimming took off 5 bases at V and 0 bases at J, with 11 bases between the two ends. There are 15 residues in the CDR3. Repeated repertoire sampling spanned the course of chemoradiotherapy. The chain uses TRBV7-8 and TRBJ1-3; D possibly corresponds to TRBD1 (5 bases). Here the sequenced sample was blood, taken from a patient who underwent chemoradiotherapy. This receptor was taken from a human donor with HPV-associated anogenital cancer. The CDR3 spells CASSPRQSSGNTIYF. CDR3 coding DNA: TGTGCCAGCAGCCCAAGACAGAGCTCTGGAAACACCATATATTTT. Based on the CDR3 plus reference TRBV7-8 and TRBJ1-3, the full variable domain is GAGVSQSPRYKVAKRGQDVALRCDPISGHVSLFWYQQALGQGPEFLTYFQNEAQLDKSGLPSDRFFAERPEGSVSTLKIQRTQQEDSAVYLCASSPRQSSGNTIYFGEGSWLTVV.